A selection of T cell receptor beta chains follows, all from one sample in a study of blood T cells in healthy people across ages. One entry per CDR3 protein results from TCRdb running MiXCR on the 5' RACE reads. This sample has hundreds of thousands of distinct CDR3 sequences; approximately 25% occur once, and the top ten carry roughly 9.4%. These data were also filed under a second study, of T cells of mothers and their children.

Sequenced sample: blood. All receptors derive from a boy aged 10-17 years in good health. CDR3s include the opening cysteine and the closing phenylalanine or tryptophan. Fields, in order: clone size, J gene, CDR3 length, V gene, D gene, CDR3 DNA, CDR3 protein. D genes are given only for firm matches. A row's size may be missing; if present it is once, few, many or a size class.

clone_size: NA; j_call: TRBJ1-5; cdr3_length: 16; v_call: TRBV12-3/TRBV12-4; d_call: NA; cdr3_nt: TGTGCCAGCACCCCGGACCTTTTAGGGAGCAATCAGCCCCAGCATTTT; cdr3_aa: CASTPDLLGSNQPQHF
clone_size: few; j_call: TRBJ1-4; cdr3_length: 18; v_call: TRBV28; d_call: NA; cdr3_nt: TGTGCCAGCAGCTGGGGCCCACGGGGACTTGCAACTAATGAAAAACTGTTTTTT; cdr3_aa: CASSWGPRGLATNEKLFF
clone_size: once; j_call: TRBJ2-7; cdr3_length: 15; v_call: TRBV6-2/TRBV6-3; d_call: TRBD2; cdr3_nt: TGTGCCAGCAGTTCCAGACTAGCGGAGAACTACGAGCAGTACTTC; cdr3_aa: CASSSRLAENYEQYF
clone_size: NA; j_call: TRBJ2-1; cdr3_length: 16; v_call: TRBV7-2; d_call: TRBD2; cdr3_nt: TGTGCCAGCAGCATCTTGTTGGGGGGGTCCTACAATGAGCAGTTCTTC; cdr3_aa: CASSILLGGSYNEQFF
clone_size: NA; j_call: TRBJ2-7; cdr3_length: 14; v_call: TRBV12-3/TRBV12-4; d_call: NA; cdr3_nt: TGTGCCAGCAGCAACCCCGGACAGCCCTACGAGCAGTACTTC; cdr3_aa: CASSNPGQPYEQYF
clone_size: few; j_call: TRBJ2-3; cdr3_length: 15; v_call: TRBV5-5; d_call: NA; cdr3_nt: TGTGCCAGCAGCTCGACAGTTACCCTCACAGATACGCAGTATTTT; cdr3_aa: CASSSTVTLTDTQYF
clone_size: NA; j_call: TRBJ2-7; cdr3_length: 14; v_call: TRBV3-1; d_call: TRBD2; cdr3_nt: TGTGCCAGCAGCTCCGGGACTAGTTTCGCCGAGCAGTACTTC; cdr3_aa: CASSSGTSFAEQYF
clone_size: NA; j_call: TRBJ2-5; cdr3_length: 15; v_call: TRBV7-2; d_call: NA; cdr3_nt: TGTGCCAGCAGCCCTCAAGTCTACAGGGAGGAGACCCAGTACTTC; cdr3_aa: CASSPQVYREETQYF
clone_size: NA; j_call: TRBJ1-2; cdr3_length: 13; v_call: TRBV28; d_call: NA; cdr3_nt: TGTGCCAGCAGTCCGGGGGGTTTCAATGGCTACACCTTC; cdr3_aa: CASSPGGFNGYTF
clone_size: NA; j_call: TRBJ2-4; cdr3_length: 14; v_call: TRBV7-2; d_call: NA; cdr3_nt: TGTGCCAGCAGCTTGGGGAAAGCCAAAAACATTCAGTACTTC; cdr3_aa: CASSLGKAKNIQYF
clone_size: NA; j_call: TRBJ2-3; cdr3_length: 15; v_call: TRBV6-2/TRBV6-3; d_call: TRBD2; cdr3_nt: TGTGCCAGCAGTTATGGGACTAGGACGGGAGATACGCAGTATTTT; cdr3_aa: CASSYGTRTGDTQYF
clone_size: NA; j_call: TRBJ2-1; cdr3_length: 14; v_call: TRBV7-9; d_call: NA; cdr3_nt: TGTGCCAGCAGGCCGACGACTCGGGTAGCGGAGCAGTTCTTC; cdr3_aa: CASRPTTRVAEQFF
clone_size: many; j_call: TRBJ2-1; cdr3_length: 12; v_call: TRBV5-1; d_call: TRBD2; cdr3_nt: TGCGCCAGCAAACTAGCGGGTAATGAGCAGTTCTTC; cdr3_aa: CASKLAGNEQFF
clone_size: few; j_call: TRBJ2-7; cdr3_length: 14; v_call: TRBV5-6; d_call: NA; cdr3_nt: TGTGCCAGCAGCTTCGCGGGAAGCCGCTACGAGCAGTACTTC; cdr3_aa: CASSFAGSRYEQYF
clone_size: few; j_call: TRBJ2-4; cdr3_length: 15; v_call: TRBV4-3; d_call: NA; cdr3_nt: TGCGCCAGCAGCCTCCTCGGTACTAGCCGAAACATTCAGTACTTC; cdr3_aa: CASSLLGTSRNIQYF
clone_size: NA; j_call: TRBJ1-6; cdr3_length: 13; v_call: TRBV7-7; d_call: NA; cdr3_nt: TGTGCTAGCAGCTTAGCAACGGATTCACCCCTCCACTTT; cdr3_aa: CASSLATDSPLHF
clone_size: few; j_call: TRBJ2-5; cdr3_length: 13; v_call: TRBV9; d_call: NA; cdr3_nt: TGTGCCAGCAGCTCTAGGGCGGGAGAGACCCAGTACTTC; cdr3_aa: CASSSRAGETQYF
clone_size: few; j_call: TRBJ1-1; cdr3_length: 16; v_call: TRBV29-1; d_call: TRBD1; cdr3_nt: TGCAGCGTGAACCGGGACAGGGACGTTTATGGCACTGAAGCTTTCTTT; cdr3_aa: CSVNRDRDVYGTEAFF
clone_size: few; j_call: TRBJ2-1; cdr3_length: 12; v_call: TRBV6-2/TRBV6-3; d_call: NA; cdr3_nt: TGTGCCAGCAGTTACATTCTCGGTGAGCAGTTCTTC; cdr3_aa: CASSYILGEQFF
clone_size: NA; j_call: TRBJ2-7; cdr3_length: 12; v_call: TRBV19; d_call: NA; cdr3_nt: TGTGCCAGTAGCGACCTCAGTTACGAGCAGTACTTC; cdr3_aa: CASSDLSYEQYF
clone_size: NA; j_call: TRBJ1-1; cdr3_length: 12; v_call: TRBV30; d_call: TRBD1; cdr3_nt: TGTGCCTGGATGGACAGGGCCACTGAAGCTTTCTTT; cdr3_aa: CAWMDRATEAFF
clone_size: NA; j_call: TRBJ1-4; cdr3_length: 13; v_call: TRBV12-3/TRBV12-4; d_call: NA; cdr3_nt: TGTGCCGGCAGTTGGGCAACTAATGAAAAACTGTTTTTT; cdr3_aa: CAGSWATNEKLFF
clone_size: few; j_call: TRBJ2-2; cdr3_length: 15; v_call: TRBV6-4; d_call: NA; cdr3_nt: TGTGCCAGCAGTGAAAAGACAGGGAACACCGGGGAGCTGTTTTTT; cdr3_aa: CASSEKTGNTGELFF
clone_size: once; j_call: TRBJ2-7; cdr3_length: 14; v_call: TRBV12-3/TRBV12-4; d_call: NA; cdr3_nt: TGTGCCAGCAGTTTTACCCGGGACTCCTACGAGCAGTACTTC; cdr3_aa: CASSFTRDSYEQYF
clone_size: NA; j_call: TRBJ2-1; cdr3_length: 11; v_call: TRBV20-1; d_call: NA; cdr3_nt: TGCAGTGCCAGACAGAACAATGAGCAGTTCTTC; cdr3_aa: CSARQNNEQFF
clone_size: NA; j_call: TRBJ2-3; cdr3_length: 15; v_call: TRBV6-5; d_call: NA; cdr3_nt: TGTGCCAGCAGTTGGTTGGACACATACACAGATACGCAGTATTTT; cdr3_aa: CASSWLDTYTDTQYF
clone_size: few; j_call: TRBJ1-1; cdr3_length: 13; v_call: TRBV7-8; d_call: NA; cdr3_nt: TGTGCCAGCAGCGGGGGTGGGGGCACTGAAGCTTTCTTT; cdr3_aa: CASSGGGGTEAFF
clone_size: NA; j_call: TRBJ2-1; cdr3_length: 12; v_call: TRBV7-6; d_call: NA; cdr3_nt: TGTGCCAGCAGCTTGACAATAGGGGAGCAGTTCTTC; cdr3_aa: CASSLTIGEQFF
clone_size: many; j_call: TRBJ2-5; cdr3_length: 13; v_call: TRBV12-3/TRBV12-4; d_call: NA; cdr3_nt: TGTGCCAGCAGTTTCGGGGTGGGAGAGACCCAGTACTTC; cdr3_aa: CASSFGVGETQYF
clone_size: few; j_call: TRBJ2-3; cdr3_length: 17; v_call: TRBV18; d_call: TRBD2; cdr3_nt: TGTGCCAGCTCACCACCGCTAGCGGGGGCCTACACAGATACGCAGTATTTT; cdr3_aa: CASSPPLAGAYTDTQYF
clone_size: many; j_call: TRBJ2-7; cdr3_length: 14; v_call: TRBV29-1; d_call: NA; cdr3_nt: TGCAGCGGCCAGACCGGGACACCCTATTACGAGCAGTACTTC; cdr3_aa: CSGQTGTPYYEQYF
clone_size: NA; j_call: TRBJ2-1; cdr3_length: 15; v_call: TRBV6-6; d_call: TRBD2; cdr3_nt: TGTGCCAGCAGTTCCATAGCGGGAGGAGGCAATGAGCAGTTCTTC; cdr3_aa: CASSSIAGGGNEQFF
clone_size: NA; j_call: TRBJ2-5; cdr3_length: 15; v_call: TRBV29-1; d_call: NA; cdr3_nt: TGCAGCGTTGTAAGGGGTGACGAGTATGGAGAGACCCAGTACTTC; cdr3_aa: CSVVRGDEYGETQYF
clone_size: many; j_call: TRBJ2-5; cdr3_length: 13; v_call: TRBV6-5; d_call: NA; cdr3_nt: TGTGCCAGCAGTTATCGAGAACGGGAGACCCAGTACTTC; cdr3_aa: CASSYRERETQYF
clone_size: NA; j_call: TRBJ1-3; cdr3_length: 15; v_call: TRBV2; d_call: TRBD1; cdr3_nt: TGTGCCACCCGGGGGACAGGGCCCTCTGGAAACACCATATATTTT; cdr3_aa: CATRGTGPSGNTIYF
clone_size: NA; j_call: TRBJ1-4; cdr3_length: 13; v_call: TRBV7-9; d_call: NA; cdr3_nt: TGTGCCAGCAAGAGGGACACCGACGAAAAACTGTTTTTT; cdr3_aa: CASKRDTDEKLFF
clone_size: NA; j_call: TRBJ2-7; cdr3_length: 15; v_call: TRBV15; d_call: TRBD1; cdr3_nt: TGTGCCACCAGCAGAGATAGGGGGACAGGGGAAGAGCAGTACTTC; cdr3_aa: CATSRDRGTGEEQYF
clone_size: few; j_call: TRBJ2-1; cdr3_length: 16; v_call: TRBV18; d_call: TRBD2; cdr3_nt: TGTGCCAGCTCACTCCAGCAGTGGGAGGGAAACAATGAGCAGTTCTTC; cdr3_aa: CASSLQQWEGNNEQFF
clone_size: NA; j_call: TRBJ2-3; cdr3_length: 14; v_call: TRBV28; d_call: TRBD2; cdr3_nt: TGTGCCAGCAGTTCGTTTTGGGGGGGAAATACGCAGTATTTT; cdr3_aa: CASSSFWGGNTQYF
clone_size: few; j_call: TRBJ1-4; cdr3_length: 16; v_call: TRBV4-1; d_call: NA; cdr3_nt: TGCGCCAGCAGCCAAGTGGGAGCTGCAACTAATGAAAAACTGTTTTTT; cdr3_aa: CASSQVGAATNEKLFF
clone_size: few; j_call: TRBJ2-7; cdr3_length: 11; v_call: TRBV10-3; d_call: NA; cdr3_nt: TGTGCCATCAAGGACAGCTACGAGCAGTACTTC; cdr3_aa: CAIKDSYEQYF
clone_size: NA; j_call: TRBJ1-4; cdr3_length: 14; v_call: TRBV6-5; d_call: TRBD1; cdr3_nt: TGTGCCAGCAGTTACCGGGACAGGGGTGAAAAACTGTTTTTT; cdr3_aa: CASSYRDRGEKLFF
clone_size: few; j_call: TRBJ1-5; cdr3_length: 14; v_call: TRBV20-1; d_call: NA; cdr3_nt: TGCAGTGCCCCTAGGGTGGGAGGGCTTCAGCCCCAGCATTTT; cdr3_aa: CSAPRVGGLQPQHF
clone_size: NA; j_call: TRBJ2-7; cdr3_length: 16; v_call: TRBV29-1; d_call: TRBD1; cdr3_nt: TGCAGCGTGGCTACGTCGGGGACAGGCGTTCCCTACGAGCAGTACTTC; cdr3_aa: CSVATSGTGVPYEQYF
clone_size: few; j_call: TRBJ2-1; cdr3_length: 16; v_call: TRBV12-5; d_call: TRBD2; cdr3_nt: TGTGCTAGTGGTTTGTATCCTAGCGGGAGATACAATGAGCAGTTCTTC; cdr3_aa: CASGLYPSGRYNEQFF
clone_size: NA; j_call: TRBJ2-5; cdr3_length: 17; v_call: TRBV7-2; d_call: TRBD2; cdr3_nt: TGTGCCAGCAGCTCCGGACTAGCGGGAGGGGAGAGAGAGACCCAGTACTTC; cdr3_aa: CASSSGLAGGERETQYF
clone_size: NA; j_call: TRBJ1-2; cdr3_length: 15; v_call: TRBV2; d_call: NA; cdr3_nt: TGTGCCAGCAGGACGGAGGCAGGGTGGGGCTATGGCTACACCTTC; cdr3_aa: CASRTEAGWGYGYTF
clone_size: NA; j_call: TRBJ1-3; cdr3_length: 13; v_call: TRBV24-1; d_call: NA; cdr3_nt: TGTGCCACCAGTGGGACAGCTGGAAACACCATATATTTT; cdr3_aa: CATSGTAGNTIYF
clone_size: few; j_call: TRBJ1-2; cdr3_length: 12; v_call: TRBV12-3/TRBV12-4; d_call: NA; cdr3_nt: TGTGCCAGCGGGAGGGACAACTATGGCTACACCTTC; cdr3_aa: CASGRDNYGYTF
clone_size: NA; j_call: TRBJ1-2; cdr3_length: 15; v_call: TRBV10-3; d_call: NA; cdr3_nt: TGTGCCATCAGTGAGGGGGTGGGGCCCCCCTTTGGCTACACCTTC; cdr3_aa: CAISEGVGPPFGYTF
clone_size: NA; j_call: TRBJ1-2; cdr3_length: 14; v_call: TRBV20-1; d_call: NA; cdr3_nt: TGCAGTGCTGCTACCGACAGGCTTAACTATGGCTACACCTTC; cdr3_aa: CSAATDRLNYGYTF
clone_size: NA; j_call: TRBJ2-1; cdr3_length: 16; v_call: TRBV6-2/TRBV6-3; d_call: NA; cdr3_nt: TGTGCCAGCAGTTACACTCGGGGAGGCACACACAATGAGCAGTTCTTC; cdr3_aa: CASSYTRGGTHNEQFF
clone_size: NA; j_call: TRBJ2-3; cdr3_length: 16; v_call: TRBV2; d_call: TRBD2; cdr3_nt: TGTGCCAGCAGTGCCCGCTTCAGGGAGGGCTCAGATACGCAGTATTTT; cdr3_aa: CASSARFREGSDTQYF
clone_size: many; j_call: TRBJ2-5; cdr3_length: 15; v_call: TRBV4-3; d_call: NA; cdr3_nt: TGCGCCAGCAGCCAGGACGGCGGTAGTTGGGAGACCCAGTACTTC; cdr3_aa: CASSQDGGSWETQYF